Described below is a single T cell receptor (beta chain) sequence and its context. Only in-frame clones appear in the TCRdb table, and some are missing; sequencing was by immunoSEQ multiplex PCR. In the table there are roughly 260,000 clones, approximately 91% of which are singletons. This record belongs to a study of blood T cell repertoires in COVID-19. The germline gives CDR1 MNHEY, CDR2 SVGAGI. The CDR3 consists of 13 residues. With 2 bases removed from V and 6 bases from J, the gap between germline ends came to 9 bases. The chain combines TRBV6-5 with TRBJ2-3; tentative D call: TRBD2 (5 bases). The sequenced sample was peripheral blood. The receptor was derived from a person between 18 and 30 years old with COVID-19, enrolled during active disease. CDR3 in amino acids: CASSYDGGDTQYF. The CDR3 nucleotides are TGTGCCAGCAGTTACGATGGCGGGGATACGCAGTATTTT.